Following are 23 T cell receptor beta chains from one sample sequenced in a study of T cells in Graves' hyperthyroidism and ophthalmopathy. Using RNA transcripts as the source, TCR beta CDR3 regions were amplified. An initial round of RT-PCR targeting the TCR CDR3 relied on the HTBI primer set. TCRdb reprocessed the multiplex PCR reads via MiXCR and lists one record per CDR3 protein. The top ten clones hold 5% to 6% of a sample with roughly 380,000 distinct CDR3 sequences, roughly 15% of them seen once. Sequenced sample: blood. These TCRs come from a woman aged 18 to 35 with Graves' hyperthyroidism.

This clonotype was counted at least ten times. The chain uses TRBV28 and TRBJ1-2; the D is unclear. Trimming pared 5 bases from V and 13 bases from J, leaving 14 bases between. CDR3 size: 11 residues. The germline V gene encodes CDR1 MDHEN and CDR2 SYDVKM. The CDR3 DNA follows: TGTGCCAGCAGTCCAAAGGAGGTGCGCACCTTC. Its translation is CASSPKEVRTF.

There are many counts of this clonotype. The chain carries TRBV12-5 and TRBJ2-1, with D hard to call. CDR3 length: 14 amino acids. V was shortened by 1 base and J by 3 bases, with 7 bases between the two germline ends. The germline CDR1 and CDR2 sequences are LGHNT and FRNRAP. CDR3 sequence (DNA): TGTGCTAGTGGTTTGGACGACATCTACAATGAGCAGTTCTTC. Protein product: CASGLDDIYNEQFF. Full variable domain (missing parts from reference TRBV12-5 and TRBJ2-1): DARVTQTPRHKVTEMGQEVTMRCQPILGHNTVFWYRQTMMQGLELLAYFRNRAPLDDSGMPKDRFSAEMPDATLATLKIQPSEPRDSAVYFCASGLDDIYNEQFFGPGTRLTVL.

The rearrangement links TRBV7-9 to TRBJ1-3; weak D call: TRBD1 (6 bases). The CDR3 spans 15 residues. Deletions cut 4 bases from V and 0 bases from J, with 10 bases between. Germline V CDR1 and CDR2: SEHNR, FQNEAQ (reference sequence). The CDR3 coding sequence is TGTGCCAGCAGCTCCGGACAGCGCTCTGGAAACACCATATATTTT. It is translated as CASSSGQRSGNTIYF.

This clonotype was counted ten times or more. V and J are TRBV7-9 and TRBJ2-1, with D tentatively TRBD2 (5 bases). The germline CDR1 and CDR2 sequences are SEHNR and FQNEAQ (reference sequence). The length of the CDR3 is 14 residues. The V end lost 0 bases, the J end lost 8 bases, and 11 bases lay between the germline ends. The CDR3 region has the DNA TGTGCCAGCAGCTTAGCGCCGGGGAAGGATGAGCAGTTCTTC. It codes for CASSLAPGKDEQFF.

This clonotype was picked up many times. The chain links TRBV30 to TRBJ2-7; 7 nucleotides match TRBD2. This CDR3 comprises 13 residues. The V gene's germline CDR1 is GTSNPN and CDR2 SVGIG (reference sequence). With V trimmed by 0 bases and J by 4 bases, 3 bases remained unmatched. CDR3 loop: CAWSVSSGYEQYF. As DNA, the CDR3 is TGTGCCTGGAGTGTATCTAGCGGATACGAGCAGTACTTC.

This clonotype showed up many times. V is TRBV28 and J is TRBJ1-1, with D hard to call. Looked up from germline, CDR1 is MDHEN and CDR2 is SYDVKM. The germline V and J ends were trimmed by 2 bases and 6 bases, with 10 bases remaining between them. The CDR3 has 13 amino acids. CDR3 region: CASSLIGLPEAFF. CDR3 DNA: TGTGCCAGCAGTTTAATAGGGTTGCCTGAAGCTTTCTTT.

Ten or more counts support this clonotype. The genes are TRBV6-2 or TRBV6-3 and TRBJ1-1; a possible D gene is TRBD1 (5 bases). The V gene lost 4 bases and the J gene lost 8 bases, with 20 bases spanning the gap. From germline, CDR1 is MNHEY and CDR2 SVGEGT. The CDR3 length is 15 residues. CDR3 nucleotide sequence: TGTGCCAGCAGTTTCGGCGGGGGTTTGGGCCAAGAAGCTTTCTTT. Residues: CASSFGGGLGQEAFF.

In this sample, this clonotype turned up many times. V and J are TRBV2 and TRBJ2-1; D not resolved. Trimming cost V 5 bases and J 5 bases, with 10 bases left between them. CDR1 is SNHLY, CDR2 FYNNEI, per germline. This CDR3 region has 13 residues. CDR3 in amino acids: CASSQIENNEQFF. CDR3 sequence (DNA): TGTGCCAGCAGTCAAATCGAGAACAATGAGCAGTTCTTC. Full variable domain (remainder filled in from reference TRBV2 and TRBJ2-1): EPEVTQTPSHQVTQMGQEVILRCVPISNHLYFYWYRQILGQKVEFLVSFYNNEISEKSEIFDDQFSVERPDGSNFTLKIRSTKLEDSAMYFCASSQIENNEQFFGPGTRLTVL.

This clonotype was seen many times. CDR3 protein: CASSLGQLPYNEQFF. DNA of the CDR3: TGTGCCAGCAGCTTGGGACAGTTACCTTACAATGAGCAGTTCTTC. This sequence joins TRBV5-6 and TRBJ2-1, with D possibly TRBD1 on 5 matching bases. Trimming stripped 0 bases from V and 4 bases from J, with 11 bases between. CDR3 size: 15 residues. Germline CDR1 is SGHDT and CDR2 is YYEEEE.

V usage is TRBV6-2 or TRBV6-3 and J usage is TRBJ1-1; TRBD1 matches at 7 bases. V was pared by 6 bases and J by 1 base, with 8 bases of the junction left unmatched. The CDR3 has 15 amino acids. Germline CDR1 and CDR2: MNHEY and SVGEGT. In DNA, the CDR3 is TGTGCCAGCAGGGGTGCTACAGGGGCGAACACTGAAGCTTTCTTT. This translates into CASRGATGANTEAFF.

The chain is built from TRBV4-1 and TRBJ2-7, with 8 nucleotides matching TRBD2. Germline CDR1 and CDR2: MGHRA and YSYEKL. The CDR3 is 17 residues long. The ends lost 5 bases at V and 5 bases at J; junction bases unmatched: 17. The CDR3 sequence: CASSAHPPGLVLNEQYF. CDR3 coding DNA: TGCGCCAGCAGCGCCCACCCTCCGGGACTAGTATTAAACGAGCAGTACTTC.

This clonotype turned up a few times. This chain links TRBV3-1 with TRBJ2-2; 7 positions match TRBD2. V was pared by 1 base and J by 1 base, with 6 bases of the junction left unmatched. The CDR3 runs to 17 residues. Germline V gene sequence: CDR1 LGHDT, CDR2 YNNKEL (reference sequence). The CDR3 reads CASSQVGGRLNTGELFF. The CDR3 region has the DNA TGTGCCAGCAGCCAAGTCGGCGGGAGACTGAACACCGGGGAGCTGTTTTTT.

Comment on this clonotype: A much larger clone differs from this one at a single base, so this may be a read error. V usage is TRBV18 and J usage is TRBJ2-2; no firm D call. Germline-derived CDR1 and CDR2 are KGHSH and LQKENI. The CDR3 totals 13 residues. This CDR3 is CASAPTSTGELFF. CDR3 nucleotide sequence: TGTGCCAGCGCACCAACCAGCACCGGGGAGCTGTTTTTT.

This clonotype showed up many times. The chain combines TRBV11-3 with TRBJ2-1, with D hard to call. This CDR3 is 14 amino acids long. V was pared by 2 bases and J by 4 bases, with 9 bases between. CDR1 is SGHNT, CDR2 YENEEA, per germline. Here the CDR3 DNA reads TGTGCCAGCAGCTTAAGCCAGTTTTACAATGAGCAGTTCTTC. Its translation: CASSLSQFYNEQFF. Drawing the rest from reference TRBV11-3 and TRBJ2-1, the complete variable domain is EAGVVQSPRYKIIEKKQPVAFWCNPISGHNTLYWYLQNLGQGPELLIRYENEEAVDDSQLPKDRFSAERLKGVDSTLKIQPAELGDSAVYLCASSLSQFYNEQFFGPGTRLTVL.

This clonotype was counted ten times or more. The CDR3 DNA reads TGTGCCAGCACCACCCGGGAGAGGATCGGAAACACCATATATTTT. This encodes CASTTRERIGNTIYF. The V gene is TRBV28, the J gene TRBJ1-3; D call uncertain. Germline assignment: CDR1 MDHEN and CDR2 SYDVKM. The CDR3 extends over 15 amino acids. The ends were cut back, 7 bases at V and 4 bases at J, with 17 bases in the middle.

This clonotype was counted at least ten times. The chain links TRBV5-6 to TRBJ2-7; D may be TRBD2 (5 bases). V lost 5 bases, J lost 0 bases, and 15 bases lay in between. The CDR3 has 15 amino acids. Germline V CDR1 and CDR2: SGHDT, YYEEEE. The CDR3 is CASRAVGGRSYEQYF. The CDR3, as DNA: TGTGCCAGCAGGGCCGTTGGCGGGCGCTCCTACGAGCAGTACTTC.

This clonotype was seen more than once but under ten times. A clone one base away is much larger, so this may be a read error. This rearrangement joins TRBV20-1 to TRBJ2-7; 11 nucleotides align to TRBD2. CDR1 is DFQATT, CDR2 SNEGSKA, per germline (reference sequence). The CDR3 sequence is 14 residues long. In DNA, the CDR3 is TGCGGTGCAAAACTAGCGGGAGTACCCTACGAGCAGTACTTC. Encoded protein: CGAKLAGVPYEQYF.

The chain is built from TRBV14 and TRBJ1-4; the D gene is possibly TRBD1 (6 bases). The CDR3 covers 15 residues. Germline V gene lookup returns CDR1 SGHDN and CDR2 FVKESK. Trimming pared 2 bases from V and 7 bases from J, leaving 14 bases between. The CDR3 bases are TGTGCCAGCAGCCAACGTTGGGGGCGTAGTGAAAAACTGTTTTTT. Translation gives CASSQRWGRSEKLFF.

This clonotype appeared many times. The CDR3 DNA follows: TGCGCCAGCAGTGAGTCACTCACGGCCGATACGCAGTATTTT. Protein product: CASSESLTADTQYF. The chain recombines TRBV10-1 with TRBJ2-3; D ambiguous. CDR1 and CDR2 from the germline V gene are WNHNN and SYGVQD (reference sequence). CDR3 size: 14 residues. The V and J ends lost 0 bases and 6 bases respectively, with 10 bases between them.

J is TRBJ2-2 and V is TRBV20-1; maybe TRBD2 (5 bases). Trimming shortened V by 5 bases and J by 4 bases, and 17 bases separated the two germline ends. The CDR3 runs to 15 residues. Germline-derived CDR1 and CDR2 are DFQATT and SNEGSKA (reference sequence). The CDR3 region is CSAPPAGPGTGELFF. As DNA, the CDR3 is TGCAGTGCTCCCCCGGCGGGCCCCGGCACCGGGGAGCTGTTTTTT.

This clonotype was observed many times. DNA of the CDR3: TGTGCCAGCAGAGACGACCCCGGCGGCACAGATACGCAGTATTTT. It translates to CASRDDPGGTDTQYF. The chain recombines TRBV12-3 or TRBV12-4 with TRBJ2-3; D unresolved. This CDR3 is built from 15 residues. Trimming stripped 6 bases from V and 1 base from J, with 14 bases between.

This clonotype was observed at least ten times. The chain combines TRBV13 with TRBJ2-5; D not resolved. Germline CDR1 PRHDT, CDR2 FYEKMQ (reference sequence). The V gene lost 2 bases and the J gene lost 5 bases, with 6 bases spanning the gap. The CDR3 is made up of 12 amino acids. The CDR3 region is CASSLNPETQYF. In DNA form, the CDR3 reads TGTGCCAGCAGCTTAAACCCGGAGACCCAGTACTTC. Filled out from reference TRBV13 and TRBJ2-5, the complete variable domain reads AAGVIQSPRHLIKEKRETATLKCYPIPRHDTVYWYQQGPGQDPQFLISFYEKMQSDKGSIPDRFSAQQFSDYHSELNMSSLELGDSALYFCASSLNPETQYFGPGTRLLVL.

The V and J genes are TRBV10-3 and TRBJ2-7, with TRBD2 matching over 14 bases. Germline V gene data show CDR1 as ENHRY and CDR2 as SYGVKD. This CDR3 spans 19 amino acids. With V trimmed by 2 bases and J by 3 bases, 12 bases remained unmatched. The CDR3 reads CAISEPGLAGATVGYEQYF. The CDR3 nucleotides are TGTGCCATCAGTGAGCCGGGACTAGCGGGGGCAACAGTGGGCTACGAGCAGTACTTC.